The clone carrying this T cell receptor beta chain was observed a handful of times. The data stem from a study of blood T cell repertoires in COVID-19. Study-level background: Sites across the United States, Italy and Spain contributed samples from acute and convalescent COVID-19.

In the authors' methods: Reference gene primers were amplified, and this amplification served to estimate nucleated cell counts. Data came from immunoSEQ multiplex PCR; TCRdb stores just in-frame clones and leaves some out. V, J and clone size are those of that table, while D and trimming were read from the DNA. The table includes some 180,000 clones, about 80% detected once. Donors were grouped by their self-reported clinical history. Those designated as exposed participants met a COVID-19 case within 2 weeks before study entry. The sequencing sample was made of PBMCs or T cells enriched from blood (not recorded which). The TCR was taken from a man aged 60 to 75 who had been exposed to COVID-19.

The CDR3 reads CASRAASSGNTIYF. CDR3 nucleotides: TGTGCCAGCAGAGCAGCTAGCTCTGGAAACACCATATATTTT. V usage is TRBV6-5 and J usage is TRBJ1-3, with no clear D. CDR3 length: 14 amino acids. The germline V and J ends were trimmed by 6 bases and 0 bases, with 9 bases remaining between them. The germline V gene has CDR1 MNHEY and CDR2 SVGAGI.